Listed below are T cell receptor beta chains from one sample, sequenced in a study of T cell changes during pregnancy in multiple sclerosis. This table comes from immunoSEQ multiplex PCR, and its TCRdb copy is limited to in-frame clones, with some not included. The data contain roughly 24,000 clones, around 84% of them seen just once; the ten biggest clones take up around 0.98%. This specimen consisted of CD4+ T cells from peripheral blood mononuclear cells, obtained in the second trimester of pregnancy. The receptors shown here come from a female donor in good health, enrolled as a control in a pregnancy study. Each CDR3 is given with its conserved first and last residue.

TRBJ1-1,TRBV10-3,CAISESNSKRAGGLTEAFF
TRBJ1-6,TRBV19,CASSIRGPQISLHF
TRBJ2-3,TRBV5-1,CASSLVPGGSGGPDTQYF
TRBJ1-2,TRBV27,CASSPWDRGRIPYQNGYTF
TRBJ2-1,TRBV10-3,CAMSDYLVGEQFF
TRBJ2-5,TRBV7-7,CASSRGGWETQYF
TRBJ2-7,TRBV5-4,CASSLGRGPPQYF
TRBJ1-1,TRBV29-1,CSGHRAQGGTEAFF
TRBJ2-3,TRBV4-2,CASSQLRRTSGGALGTDTQYF
TRBJ1-5,TRBV19,CASSAAGTGENQPQHF
TRBJ2-1,TRBV9,CASSGIQGVNEQFF
TRBJ1-5,TRBV5-1,CASSLGTGGYSNQPQHF
TRBJ2-7,TRBV11-2,CASSLGRAGPGYSSYEQYF
TRBJ2-4,TRBV6-1,CASSGSGTGAILAKNIQYF
TRBJ1-5,TRBV10-3,CAISESGGSNQPQHF
TRBJ2-5,TRBV19,CASNPGQYQETQYF
TRBJ1-3,TRBV6-5,CASSYTPGGSGNTIYF
TRBJ2-1,TRBV6-4,CASSEKRGERHSYNEQFF
TRBJ2-7,TRBV5-6,CASSLGAYEQYF
TRBJ2-5,TRBV6-1,CASSVGLAGGQETQYF
TRBJ2-2,TRBV19,CASSIQGGSTGELFF
TRBJ2-1,TRBV6-6,CASSYSREDGEFF
TRBJ1-2,TRBV27,CASSFRQGEDGYTF
TRBJ1-3,TRBV19,CASTQTGLSGNTIYF
TRBJ2-3,TRBV5-1,CASSLDGDTDTQYF
TRBJ2-7,TRBV15,CATSRDFIEQYF
TRBJ2-5,TRBV4-1,CASSQGQKETQYF
TRBJ1-1,TRBV6-6,CASSYFNPQLSAFF
TRBJ2-6,TRBV12-5,CASGLAGTGGSRANVLTF
TRBJ2-5,TRBV5-5,CASSFSWDREETQYF
TRBJ2-2,TRBV9,CASSVGAGLDTGELFF
TRBJ2-1,TRBV29-1,CSAATSGGDNEQFF
TRBJ2-2,TRBV11-1,CASSGTVANTGELFF
TRBJ2-3,TRBV6-6,CASSRYTSGTTDTQYF
TRBJ2-3,TRBV11-2,CASSLGGSADTQYF
TRBJ1-1,TRBV4-1,CASSLPSDRARAGTEAFF
TRBJ2-7,TRBV19,CASSPQPGLRIHEQYF
TRBJ1-2,TRBV19,CASYSSGRRPARGYTF
TRBJ2-7,TRBV5-5,CASSPSGTPFSSYEQYF
TRBJ2-1,TRBV5-1,CASSLQGRGNNEQFF
TRBJ1-5,TRBV7-2,CASSSGGGNQPQHF
TRBJ1-6,TRBV2,CASRGQGTSPLHF
TRBJ1-5,TRBV4-2,CASSQRGESNQPQHF
TRBJ2-7,TRBV7-8,CASSLLRDRPHYEQYF
TRBJ2-3,TRBV5-5,CASSPGLAGGPDTQYF
TRBJ1-2,TRBV27,CASSGRDRGHHGYTF
TRBJ2-2,TRBV27,CASSFGGANGELFF
TRBJ2-7,TRBV9,CASSAGTQSSYEQYF
TRBJ1-1,TRBV30,CAQQGMNTEAFF
TRBJ2-7,TRBV2,CASSRPPAYEQYF
TRBJ2-7,TRBV28,CASSLLDVFGTSEFYEQYF
TRBJ2-7,TRBV5-1,CASSLAPFEVYEQYF
TRBJ2-4,TRBV5-6,CASTGTGLPLAKNIQYF
TRBJ2-3,TRBV28,CASSFFFLGTDTQYF
TRBJ1-1,TRBV5-3,CARSLGQGRSQNLNTEAFF
TRBJ2-1,TRBV30,CAWSVGRDGEQFF
TRBJ2-5,TRBV10-1,CASSPSRGEETQYF